This passage covers 32 T cell receptor beta chains from one sample sequenced in a study of OX40 agonist ivuxolimab in advanced cancers. Sequenced by immunoSEQ multiplex PCR; TCRdb stores in-frame clones only, minus some. This table holds 77,000 or so clones, almost 90% found once. The material was CD4+ or CD8+ T cells sorted from blood, obtained in a trial of the OX40 agonist ivuxolimab. The source is an adult with an advanced solid tumor such as melanoma, head and neck, liver or kidney cancer.

The chain joins TRBV19 to TRBJ2-2, with D possibly matching TRBD2 (6 bases). CDR3 size: 15 residues. Trimming removed 8 bases at V and 7 bases at J, with 20 bases between. Germline CDR1 is LNHDA and CDR2 is SQIVND (reference sequence). The CDR3 here is CASGRDLEGGGELFF. The CDR3 DNA reads as TGTGCCAGTGGCCGGGACTTAGAGGGCGGCGGGGAGCTGTTTTTT. Complete variable domain (other parts from reference TRBV19 and TRBJ2-2): DGGITQSPKYLFRKEGQNVTLSCEQNLNHDAMYWYRQDPGQGLRLIYYSQIVNDFQKGDIAEGYSVSREKKESFPLTVTSAQKNPTAFYLCASGRDLEGGGELFFGEGSRLTVL.

The chain employs TRBV7-9 and TRBJ1-5; possibly TRBD1 for D (5 bases). The CDR3 has 15 amino acids. V was clipped by 5 bases and J by 7 bases, with 18 bases between them. CDR1 and CDR2 (germline): SEHNR, FQNEAQ (reference sequence). This chain's CDR3 is CASSPEGRGGQPQHF. In DNA, the CDR3 is TGTGCCAGCAGCCCAGAGGGGCGGGGAGGACAGCCCCAGCATTTT. The full variable domain, with the rest looked up from reference TRBV7-9 and TRBJ1-5, is DTGVSQNPRHKITKRGQNVTFRCDPISEHNRLYWYRQTLGQGPEFLTYFQNEAQLEKSRLLSDRFSAERPKGSFSTLEIQRTEQGDSAMYLCASSPEGRGGQPQHFGDGTRLSIL.

CDR3 DNA sequence: TGTGCCAGCAGCCCCTCCGGGACGGTCTACGAGCAGTACTTC. This codes for CASSPSGTVYEQYF. The chain uses TRBV7-6 and TRBJ2-7; D may be TRBD1 or TRBD2 (5 bases each). Germline V gene sequence: CDR1 SGHVS, CDR2 FNYEAQ. The CDR3 is 14 amino acids. The germline V and J ends were trimmed by 5 bases and 3 bases, with 14 bases remaining between them.

The chain combines TRBV2 with TRBJ1-1, with unresolved D. Germline values: CDR1 SNHLY, CDR2 FYNNEI. Trimming shortened V by 8 bases and J by 1 base, and 14 bases separated the two germline ends. The CDR3 is 14 amino acids. The CDR3 sequence is CASRPRSQNTEAFF. The CDR3 nucleotides read TGTGCCAGCCGTCCAAGGAGTCAGAACACTGAAGCTTTCTTT.

The V call is TRBV4-1, the J call TRBJ1-1; maybe TRBD1 (5 bases). V gave up 2 bases and J gave up 6 bases, with 16 bases separating them. The CDR3 totals 15 residues. Germline values: CDR1 MGHRA, CDR2 YSYEKL. The DNA of the CDR3 is TGCGCCAGCAGCCAAAGCGGGGGTTTAGGAGCTGAAGCTTTCTTT. It yields the protein CASSQSGGLGAEAFF.

This sequence joins TRBV6-1 and TRBJ2-6, with D maybe TRBD2 (5 bases). Trimming took off 4 bases at V and 0 bases at J, with 13 bases between the two ends. The CDR3 is 17 amino acids. The germline V gene encodes CDR1 MNHNS and CDR2 SASEGT. The DNA for the CDR3 is TGTGCCAGCAGTGCAAGGACGGGGAGCTCTGGGGCCAACGTCCTGACTTTC. The encoded protein is CASSARTGSSGANVLTF.

This chain connects TRBV11-2 to TRBJ1-1, with 8 nucleotides matching TRBD1. Unmatched junction bases numbered 11, after V lost 5 bases and J lost 0 bases. Germline lookup yields CDR1 SGHAT and CDR2 FQNNGV. This CDR3 has 17 amino acids. The CDR3: CASSPGTGVSMNTEAFF. CDR3 coding DNA: TGTGCCAGCAGCCCGGGGACAGGAGTGAGTATGAACACTGAAGCTTTCTTT.

V usage is TRBV20-1 and J usage is TRBJ2-1; no clear D. Germline values: CDR1 DFQATT, CDR2 SNEGSKA (reference sequence). V lost 2 bases and J lost 7, with 6 bases in between. The CDR3 loop spans 11 amino acids. CDR3 coding DNA: TGCAGTGCTAGATCTAGTAATGAGCAGTTCTTC. Translating gives CSARSSNEQFF.

This clone was seen only once. The genes are TRBV27 and TRBJ2-7; the D is unclear. This CDR3 spans 14 amino acids. The germline V gene has CDR1 MNHEY and CDR2 SMNVEV (reference sequence). Between the trimmed V and J ends, which lost 4 bases and 7 bases, there was a span of 17 bases. CDR3 region: CASSSTWTPREQYF. In DNA, the CDR3 is TGTGCCAGCAGTTCTACCTGGACGCCTAGGGAGCAGTACTTC.

This chain's CDR3 is CASSPMIDTGPNYGYTF. The CDR3 DNA sequence: TGTGCCAGCAGCCCAATGATTGACACTGGCCCTAACTATGGCTACACCTTC. The genes are TRBV7-9 and TRBJ1-2, with D hard to call. Trimming left V 5 bases short and J 0 bases short, with 19 bases between. Germline CDR1 SEHNR, CDR2 FQNEAQ (reference sequence). The CDR3 runs to 17 residues.

This clone is a singleton in its sample. The rearrangement joins TRBV2 to TRBJ1-4, with 7 bases that match TRBD1. V lost 5 bases, J lost 17 bases, and 11 bases stayed unmatched. The CDR3 loop spans 12 amino acids. Germline CDR1 SNHLY, CDR2 FYNNEI. The CDR3 reads CASSNPGTALFF. CDR3 sequence (DNA): TGTGCCAGCAGTAACCCCGGGACAGCGCTATTTTTT.

The chain is built from TRBV10-3 and TRBJ2-1; D is undetermined. The CDR3 is 15 amino acids. V was cut by 0 bases and J by 7 bases, with 13 bases left in between. CDR1 is ENHRY and CDR2 is SYGVKD in the germline V gene. CDR3 protein: CAISESMMGLNEQFF. Here the CDR3 DNA reads TGTGCCATCAGTGAGTCTATGATGGGTTTGAATGAGCAGTTCTTC.

The J gene is TRBJ2-1, the V gene TRBV4-2, with D possibly TRBD2 on 5 matching bases. Germline V CDR1 and CDR2: LGHNA, YNFKEQ. The CDR3 extends over 14 amino acids. The V end was cut by 5 bases, the J end by 9 bases, with 17 bases between. The CDR3 loop reads CASSGPRETPEQFF. As DNA, the CDR3 is TGTGCCAGCAGCGGGCCCCGGGAAACCCCTGAGCAGTTCTTC.

The chain has TRBV10-3 and TRBJ2-1, with a possible D match to TRBD2 (5 bases). This CDR3 has 14 amino acids. The V gene's germline CDR1 is ENHRY and CDR2 SYGVKD. Trimming removed 4 bases from V and 6 bases from J, with 13 bases in between. CDR3 DNA: TGTGCCATCAGTGGAGGGCCCTTAGCCAATGAGCAGTTCTTC. This translates into CAISGGPLANEQFF.

The gene calls are TRBV12-5 and TRBJ2-1, with D maybe TRBD2 (6 bases). The V end lost 6 bases, the J end lost 10 bases, and 10 bases lay between the germline ends. The germline gives CDR1 LGHNT, CDR2 FRNRAP. The CDR3 totals 11 residues. The CDR3 here is CASGLGREQFF. The CDR3 coding sequence is TGTGCTAGTGGCCTAGGGAGGGAGCAGTTCTTC.

The chain uses TRBV28 and TRBJ1-2; 7 bases agree with TRBD1. The CDR3 totals 13 residues. CDR1 MDHEN and CDR2 SYDVKM come from the germline V gene. V lost 7 bases to trimming and J lost 2 bases; unmatched junction nucleotides: 4. CDR3 amino acids: CASTPGGNYGYTF. The DNA for the CDR3 is TGTGCCAGCACCCCAGGGGGAAACTATGGCTACACCTTC.

On this clone: This sample also contains other DNA sequences that code for the same CDR3. The V gene is TRBV5-1, the J gene TRBJ1-1, with TRBD1 as a possible D gene (5 bases). This CDR3 region has 14 residues. CDR1 SGHRS and CDR2 YFSETQ come from the germline V gene. V was pared by 0 bases and J by 0 bases, with 6 bases between. The CDR3 bases are TGCGCCAGCAGCTTGGGGGGACTGAACACTGAAGCTTTCTTT. This codes for CASSLGGLNTEAFF. Drawing the rest from reference TRBV5-1 and TRBJ1-1, the complete variable domain is KAGVTQTPRYLIKTRGQQVTLSCSPISGHRSVSWYQQTPGQGLQFLFEYFSETQRNKGNFPGRFSGRQFSNSRSEMNVSTLELGDSALYLCASSLGGLNTEAFFGQGTRLTVV.

V is TRBV18 and J is TRBJ1-3, with 8 bases fitting TRBD1. The CDR3 extends over 16 amino acids. Germline assignment: CDR1 KGHSH and CDR2 LQKENI. Trimming removed 5 bases from V and 0 bases from J; junction bases left unmatched: 6. The CDR3, as DNA: TGTGCCAGCTCATCTTGGACAGGGACCTCTGGAAACACCATATATTTT. This codes for CASSSWTGTSGNTIYF.

The chain links TRBV2 to TRBJ1-5, with 11 bases matching TRBD1. The CDR3 has 16 residues. After removal of 9 bases from V and 0 bases from J, the junction contained 7 bases not matched to a gene. Per the germline V gene, CDR1 is SNHLY and CDR2 is FYNNEI. The CDR3 DNA sequence: TGTGCCAGTTCCGGGACAGGGGGACATAGCAATCAGCCCCAGCATTTT. Translated: CASSGTGGHSNQPQHF.

V and J are TRBV5-8 and TRBJ2-2; D may be TRBD1 or TRBD2 (5 bases each). The CDR3 is 17 residues long. CDR1 and CDR2 (germline): SGHTS, YDEGEE. V shed 5 bases and J shed 4 bases, with 21 bases lying between them. DNA for the CDR3: TGTGCCAGCAGAACTCCGGGGCCCTTGAGAACCACCGGGGAGCTGTTTTTT. The encoded protein is CASRTPGPLRTTGELFF.

The V gene is TRBV7-9, the J gene TRBJ2-6, with D possibly being TRBD1 (5 bases). Germline V gene data show CDR1 as SEHNR and CDR2 as FQNEAQ (reference sequence). The V and J ends lost 6 bases and 0 bases respectively, with 9 bases between them. CDR3 size: 15 residues. The chain's CDR3 is CASRQDGSGANVLTF. The CDR3 nucleotides read TGTGCCAGCAGACAGGATGGCTCTGGGGCCAACGTCCTGACTTTC.

This rearrangement joins TRBV28 to TRBJ2-2, with TRBD1 matching 8 bases. The V segment lost 7 bases and the J segment 1 base; nucleotides outside the gene matches: 8. This CDR3 is 16 amino acids long. Per the germline V gene, CDR1 is MDHEN and CDR2 is SYDVKM. This chain's CDR3 is CASTQGGTGNTGELFF. As DNA, the CDR3 is TGTGCCAGCACCCAAGGAGGGACAGGGAACACCGGGGAGCTGTTTTTT.

The chain combines TRBV6-6 with TRBJ1-5; D is unresolved. The CDR3 is 15 amino acids. V shed 7 bases and J shed 0 bases, with 13 bases lying between them. CDR1 is MNHNY, CDR2 SVGAGI, per germline (reference sequence). The CDR3 sequence: CASTLRKGSNQPQHF. The CDR3 nucleotides read TGTGCCAGCACCCTACGGAAGGGTAGCAATCAGCCCCAGCATTTT.

The chain links TRBV27 to TRBJ1-5; a possible D gene is TRBD1 (5 bases). The CDR3 is made up of 17 amino acids. With 4 bases removed from V and 2 bases from J, the gap between germline ends came to 18 bases. Germline V gives CDR1 MNHEY, CDR2 SMNVEV (reference sequence). As DNA, the CDR3 is TGTGCCAGCAGTTCCTATTGGACATCCGCAGGCAATCAGCCCCAGCATTTT. This sequence encodes CASSSYWTSAGNQPQHF.

The gene calls are TRBV10-3 and TRBJ1-5; 9 bases line up with TRBD1. The germline V gene has CDR1 ENHRY and CDR2 SYGVKD. The CDR3 has 14 amino acids. V dropped 8 bases and J dropped 4; count of bases not matched to a gene: 6. The CDR3 here is CAIAVGTGNQPQHF. DNA of the CDR3: TGTGCCATCGCGGTTGGGACAGGGAATCAGCCCCAGCATTTT.

V and J are TRBV2 and TRBJ2-2; TRBD2 matches at 8 bases. The V and J ends lost 6 bases and 2 bases, in that order; junction bases with no gene match: 5. The CDR3 covers 15 residues. Germline CDR1 and CDR2: SNHLY and FYNNEI. CDR3 region: CASSLLAVNTGELFF. The CDR3 DNA reads as TGTGCCAGCAGCTTACTAGCGGTTAACACCGGGGAGCTGTTTTTT.

As for this clone: The same CDR3 also results from other DNA sequences found in this sample. The chain carries TRBV9 and TRBJ2-2, with D unclear. V was clipped by 0 bases and J by 5 bases, with 5 bases between them. Germline V gene lookup returns CDR1 SGDLS and CDR2 YYNGEE. The CDR3 totals 13 residues. CDR3 sequence reads: CASSVVSTGELFF. DNA of the CDR3: TGTGCCAGCAGCGTAGTTTCTACCGGGGAGCTGTTTTTT.

There are a few counts of this clone. This CDR3 is missing its conserved last phenylalanine or tryptophan, likely due to a read error. Because the CDR3's place on the DNA is in doubt, the DNA is left out and the CDR3 is given as listed by TCRdb. The chain carries TRBV5-4 and TRBJ2-3; TRBD2 is the table's D call, not checked against the DNA. Germline V gene sequence: CDR1 SGHNT, CDR2 YYREEE (reference sequence). The CDR3 has 14 amino acids, counting both end residues. The CDR3 spells CASSPGTSGGARFA.

This chain connects TRBV28 to TRBJ2-7; TRBD1 matches at 9 bases. The CDR3 has 14 amino acids. Losses at the gene ends were 7 bases for V and 3 bases for J; bases not matched to a gene: 7. In germline, CDR1 is MDHEN, CDR2 SYDVKM. CDR3 bases: TGTGCCAGCATCCCGACAGGGGGTTTCTACGAGCAGTACTTC. This gives the protein CASIPTGGFYEQYF.

The chain combines TRBV30 with TRBJ2-5, with 8 bases matching TRBD2. The V gene's germline CDR1 is GTSNPN and CDR2 SVGIG (reference sequence). CDR3 size: 13 residues. V lost 1 base to trimming and J lost 7 bases; unmatched junction nucleotides: 5. CDR3 residues: CAWSDSGTRTQYF. CDR3 DNA sequence: TGTGCCTGGAGTGATAGCGGGACCAGGACCCAGTACTTC.

The chain employs TRBV29-1 and TRBJ2-1; D gene unclear. Germline lookup yields CDR1 SQVTM and CDR2 ANQGSEA. CDR3 size: 13 residues. The CDR3 nucleotides are TGCGCCTCGAGGAATTGGTCCTACAATGAGCAGTTCTTC. The encoded protein is CASRNWSYNEQFF.

The rearrangement joins TRBV30 to TRBJ1-1; D not certain. The V gene's germline CDR1 is GTSNPN and CDR2 SVGIG (reference sequence). The V and J ends lost 0 bases and 5 bases respectively, with 4 bases between them. The CDR3 is 11 residues long. The CDR3 region is CAWSVITEAFF. In nucleotides, the CDR3 is TGTGCCTGGAGTGTAATTACTGAAGCTTTCTTT.